The TCR beta chain described here comes from a study of blood T cell repertoires in COVID-19. Grouping used clinical history reported by participants in a survey and questionnaire. Some clones are missing from TCRdb's copy, which holds only in-frame ones; the method was immunoSEQ multiplex PCR. This sample yields hundreds of thousands of clones, of which approximately 90% are seen a single time; just under 9% belongs to the top ten. Sequenced input: PBMCs or T cells enriched from blood (not recorded which). This sequence originates from a man aged 40-49 years who had recovered from COVID-19.

CDR3 region: CSVTGTGAGEQYF. The CDR3 DNA is TGCAGCGTGACCGGGACAGGGGCTGGCGAGCAGTACTTC. This chain uses TRBV29-1 with TRBJ2-7; 10 bases map to TRBD1. CDR1 is SQVTM and CDR2 is ANQGSEA in the germline V gene. Germline trimming cut 6 bases from V and 6 bases from J; bases unmatched to any gene: 8. This CDR3 spans 13 amino acids.